The clone carrying this T cell receptor beta chain was seen more than once but under ten times. The germline gives CDR1 SGHRS, CDR2 YFSETQ. Trimming cost V 4 bases and J 3 bases, with 15 bases left between them. The CDR3 consists of 15 residues. Attached unique molecular identifiers marked individual cDNA molecules. TCRdb reprocessed the 5' RACE reads via MiXCR and lists one record per CDR3 protein. The profile shows roughly 62,000 distinct CDR3 sequences, 7% to 8% of them singletons. These data are taken from a study of early T cells in non-severe SARS-CoV-2 infection. This sequence was found in an adult who was a healthcare worker with PCR-confirmed SARS-CoV-2 infection or an uninfected control (not recorded which). The chain combines TRBV5-1 with TRBJ2-3, with TRBD2 as a possible D gene (6 bases). The sequenced sample consisted of whole blood. The CDR3 coding sequence is TGCGCCAGCAGCCTCCCGCGGGAAGCGACAGATACGCAGTATTTT. Encoded protein: CASSLPREATDTQYF.